Below, 32 T cell receptor beta chains from the same sample are listed, as sequenced in a study of shared clonotypes between healthy human individuals. Terminally differentiated effector memory CD45RA+ cells were excluded from the naive CD8 cells, which were CD45RO-negative and positively selected for CCR7. This table comes from immunoSEQ multiplex PCR, and its TCRdb copy is limited to in-frame clones, with some not included. The data show roughly 2,000,000 clones, roughly 94% seen once. Sequenced input: naive CD8+ T cells sorted from blood. The origin of the receptors is a man aged 18 to 29 in good health.

V gene TRBV10-3 combines with J gene TRBJ1-2; D ambiguous. The CDR3 is made up of 11 amino acids. Trimming cost V 3 bases and J 8 bases, with 7 bases left between them. Germline CDR1 reads ENHRY; CDR2 reads SYGVKD. The CDR3 coding sequence is TGTGCCATCAGTGACGGCGGGGGCTACACCTTC. Protein sequence: CAISDGGGYTF.

The chain employs TRBV20-1 and TRBJ2-1; D is undetermined. Germline assignment: CDR1 DFQATT and CDR2 SNEGSKA (reference sequence). V lost 5 bases and J 7 bases, leaving 9 bases between the germline ends. The CDR3 has 11 residues. In DNA, the CDR3 is TGCAGTGCTGCAGTTGGTAATGAGCAGTTCTTC. This codes for CSAAVGNEQFF.

V is TRBV13 and J is TRBJ1-2, with 10 bases aligning to TRBD1. Trimming removed 0 bases from V and 7 bases from J; junction bases left unmatched: 5. The CDR3 sequence is 15 residues long. Germline CDR1 is PRHDT and CDR2 is FYEKMQ (reference sequence). The CDR3 DNA reads as TGTGCCAGCAGCTTAGGAGTCCGGACAGGGGGTGGCTACACCTTC. This gives the protein CASSLGVRTGGGYTF.

This rearrangement joins TRBV6-6 to TRBJ2-5; a weak D match, TRBD2 (5 bases). This CDR3 is 15 amino acids long. With 2 bases removed from V and 5 bases from J, the gap between germline ends came to 15 bases. Germline values: CDR1 MNHNY, CDR2 SVGAGI (reference sequence). The CDR3: CASSYVASLRETQYF. CDR3 bases: TGTGCCAGCAGTTACGTGGCTAGCCTAAGGGAGACCCAGTACTTC.

The chain carries TRBV6-5 and TRBJ2-5, with D maybe TRBD2 (5 bases). Germline V gene lookup returns CDR1 MNHEY and CDR2 SVGAGI. The CDR3 is 15 residues long. The V end lost 2 bases, the J end lost 2 bases, and 12 bases lay between the germline ends. The CDR3 reads CASSYTGNQQETQYF. The CDR3 DNA is TGTGCCAGCAGTTACACGGGAAATCAACAAGAGACCCAGTACTTC.

This sequence joins TRBV5-6 and TRBJ2-5, with TRBD1 matching 7 bases. Germline V gene sequence: CDR1 SGHDT, CDR2 YYEEEE. This CDR3 is built from 14 residues. The trim removed 2 bases at V and 3 bases at J, leaving 4 bases unmatched. The CDR3 DNA follows: TGTGCCAGCAGCTTCACAGGGGTGGAAGAGACCCAGTACTTC. Translated: CASSFTGVEETQYF. The variable domain in full, with the rest retrieved from reference TRBV5-6 and TRBJ2-5, is DAGVTQSPTHLIKTRGQQVTLRCSPKSGHDTVSWYQQALGQGPQFIFQYYEEEERQRGNFPDRFSGHQFPNYSSELNVNALLLGDSALYLCASSFTGVEETQYFGPGTRLLVL.

This sequence joins TRBV5-1 and TRBJ2-5; TRBD2 might be the D (6 bases). V was shortened by 0 bases and J by 5 bases, with 11 bases between the two germline ends. Germline V gene data show CDR1 as SGHRS and CDR2 as YFSETQ. The CDR3 is made up of 14 amino acids. The DNA for the CDR3 is TGCGCCAGCAGCTTGGCCGGAGGGTGGGAGACCCAGTACTTC. It encodes CASSLAGGWETQYF.

This chain connects TRBV30 to TRBJ2-7, with D possibly TRBD1 on 7 matching bases. Germline CDR1 and CDR2: GTSNPN and SVGIG (reference sequence). Trimming took off 5 bases at V and 6 bases at J, with 14 bases between the two ends. The CDR3 spans 12 residues. CDR3 protein: CAWGAGGLEQYF. CDR3 DNA sequence: TGTGCCTGGGGGGCAGGGGGGCTCGAGCAGTACTTC.

V usage is TRBV7-2 and J usage is TRBJ1-2, with D tentatively TRBD1 (5 bases). The CDR3 length is 16 residues. Germline CDR1 and CDR2: SGHTA and FQGNSA. The V end was cut by 4 bases, the J end by 2 bases, with 17 bases between. The DNA for the CDR3 is TGTGCCAGCAGCTCCAGGGTGAACCGTACCAACTATGGCTACACCTTC. Its translation is CASSSRVNRTNYGYTF.

This clone was found once. The chain recombines TRBV5-6 with TRBJ1-6; a possible D gene is TRBD1 (5 bases). The CDR3 contains 15 residues. The V end lost 4 bases, the J end lost 7 bases, and 15 bases lay between the germline ends. Per the germline V gene, CDR1 is SGHDT and CDR2 is YYEEEE. The CDR3 nucleotides are TGTGCCAGCAGCGCGGGGTCAGGGCAAAATTCACCCCTCCACTTT. Translation gives CASSAGSGQNSPLHF.

The J gene is TRBJ2-7, the V gene TRBV28, with 15 bases that match TRBD2. From germline, CDR1 is MDHEN and CDR2 SYDVKM. CDR3 length: 15 amino acids. With V trimmed by 8 bases and J by 3 bases, 5 bases remained unmatched. The CDR3 protein is CASLGLAGGLYEQYF. The CDR3 nucleotides are TGTGCCAGCCTCGGACTAGCGGGGGGGCTCTACGAGCAGTACTTC.

Remarks on this clone: This same CDR3 is encoded by further DNA sequences in the sample. The chain is built from TRBV5-1 and TRBJ2-7, with D unresolved. The CDR3 is 13 amino acids. Germline CDR1 SGHRS, CDR2 YFSETQ. V was clipped by 2 bases and J by 0 bases, with 6 bases between them. The CDR3 sequence is CASSFSSSYEQYF. The CDR3 coding sequence is TGCGCCAGCAGCTTCTCGAGCTCCTACGAGCAGTACTTC.

The V and J genes are TRBV4-3 and TRBJ2-1; D unresolved. CDR3 length: 14 residues. V was trimmed by 1 base and J by 3 bases, leaving 7 bases between them. Per germline, CDR1 LGHNA and CDR2 YSLEER. CDR3 DNA sequence: TGCGCCAGCAGCCAAGCCGGGTTCTACAATGAGCAGTTCTTC. Translation: CASSQAGFYNEQFF.

The rearrangement joins TRBV6-8 to TRBJ2-2; no definite D call. CDR1 is MNHGY, CDR2 SAAAGT, per germline. V shed 9 bases and J shed 10 bases, with 6 bases lying between them. This CDR3 is built from 9 residues. The CDR3 protein is CARAMELFF. The CDR3, as DNA: TGTGCCAGAGCTATGGAGCTGTTTTTT.

CDR3 DNA: TGTGCCAGCAGCGGACCGGTCTGGGCGAATTACAATGAGCAGTTCTTC. It encodes CASSGPVWANYNEQFF. V is TRBV9 and J is TRBJ2-1; D is unresolved. Trimming took off 3 bases at V and 4 bases at J, with 17 bases between the two ends. Germline assignment: CDR1 SGDLS and CDR2 YYNGEE. The CDR3 runs 16 residues.

The J gene is TRBJ1-1, the V gene TRBV4-1, with D unresolved. The V end was cut by 1 base, the J end by 11 bases, with 8 bases between. The CDR3 has 11 residues. Germline V gene data show CDR1 as MGHRA and CDR2 as YSYEKL. The CDR3 loop is CASSQGLWAFF. In DNA form, the CDR3 reads TGCGCCAGCAGCCAAGGGCTGTGGGCTTTCTTT.

The chain has TRBV6-1 and TRBJ2-5, with D possibly being TRBD1 (6 bases). CDR3 size: 15 residues. CDR1 and CDR2 (germline): MNHNS, SASEGT. V lost 4 bases to trimming and J lost 2 bases, with 14 bases between them. The CDR3 spells CASSGFGGTQETQYF. The CDR3 DNA sequence: TGTGCCAGCAGTGGATTCGGTGGGACACAAGAGACCCAGTACTTC.

V gene TRBV6-6 combines with J gene TRBJ2-5, with D perhaps TRBD1 (5 bases). Germline CDR1 and CDR2: MNHNY and SVGAGI (reference sequence). The length of the CDR3 is 15 residues. V shed 1 base and J shed 1 base, with 10 bases lying between them. The CDR3 sequence: CASSYFRAPQETQYF. The CDR3 nucleotides are TGTGCCAGCAGTTACTTCAGGGCCCCCCAAGAGACCCAGTACTTC.

V and J are TRBV19 and TRBJ1-1; D gene uncertain. Trimming removed 7 bases from V and 0 bases from J, with 9 bases in between. The germline gives CDR1 LNHDA, CDR2 SQIVND (reference sequence). This CDR3 region has 13 residues. The DNA of the CDR3 is TGTGCCAGTATTGCTTTTATGAACACTGAAGCTTTCTTT. Encoded protein: CASIAFMNTEAFF.

Details on this clone: The sample carries other DNA sequences with the same CDR3. The chain carries TRBV7-9 and TRBJ2-3, with D perhaps TRBD1 (5 bases). The CDR3 has 12 residues. The V gene's germline CDR1 is SEHNR and CDR2 FQNEAQ (reference sequence). V shed 4 bases and J shed 3 bases, with 5 bases lying between them. The CDR3 is CASSSGTDTQYF. The CDR3 DNA sequence: TGTGCCAGCAGCTCAGGGACAGATACGCAGTATTTT.

The rearrangement joins TRBV6-5 to TRBJ2-1, with TRBD1 matching over 9 bases. The CDR3 has 16 residues. J gave up 5 bases and V 0 bases, and 5 bases lay outside the gene matches. CDR1 is MNHEY and CDR2 is SVGAGI in the germline V gene. The CDR3 protein is CASSYSRDRENNEQFF. The CDR3 bases are TGTGCCAGCAGTTACTCACGGGACAGGGAGAACAATGAGCAGTTCTTC.

This clone was observed once. At the DNA level, this CDR3 is encoded by other sequences in the same sample as well. V is TRBV9 and J is TRBJ2-2; no clear D gene. This CDR3 comprises 13 residues. Trimming took 0 bases from V and 5 from J, leaving 5 bases between them. Looked up from germline, CDR1 is SGDLS and CDR2 is YYNGEE. The CDR3 DNA reads TGTGCCAGCAGCGTAGACGGTACCGGGGAGCTGTTTTTT. As protein: CASSVDGTGELFF.

This clone occurred once. The CDR3 sequence is CASSLVQGLRETQYF. The DNA for the CDR3 is TGTGCCAGCAGCTTAGTCCAGGGGCTGAGGGAGACCCAGTACTTC. The chain has TRBV7-9 and TRBJ2-5; D perhaps matches TRBD1 (6 bases). V lost 1 base and J 5 bases, leaving 14 bases between the germline ends. The CDR3 contains 15 residues. Germline values: CDR1 SEHNR, CDR2 FQNEAQ (reference sequence).

V and J are TRBV28 and TRBJ2-1, with D possibly matching TRBD2 (5 bases). Germline V gives CDR1 MDHEN, CDR2 SYDVKM. The CDR3 has 15 amino acids. V lost 7 bases and J lost 0, with 13 bases in between. The CDR3 here is CASTPRGGSYNEQFF. As DNA, the CDR3 is TGTGCCAGCACTCCAAGAGGAGGCTCCTACAATGAGCAGTTCTTC.

This clone appeared a single time. The chain uses TRBV9 and TRBJ1-2, with a weak D call TRBD1 (6 bases). From germline, CDR1 is SGDLS and CDR2 YYNGEE. V lost 3 bases and J 8 bases, leaving 11 bases between the germline ends. The length of the CDR3 is 12 residues. This chain's CDR3 is CASSGQGFGYTF. The CDR3 DNA follows: TGTGCCAGCAGCGGGCAGGGGTTCGGCTACACCTTC.

V gene TRBV27 combines with J gene TRBJ2-7; 7 nucleotides agree with TRBD2. The CDR3 runs to 16 residues. The V gene end was trimmed by 5 bases and the J gene end by 1 base; junction bases not matched to a gene: 11. Germline V gene sequence: CDR1 MNHEY, CDR2 SMNVEV (reference sequence). CDR3 coding DNA: TGTGCCAGCAGTCCCGCACCGGGCGGGAGTTCCTACGAGCAGTACTTC. It yields the protein CASSPAPGGSSYEQYF.

This clone was recorded once. The chain is built from TRBV5-8 and TRBJ2-3, with 8 positions matching TRBD1. Trimming at V came to 2 bases and at J to 7 bases, leaving 6 bases not matched to a gene. This CDR3 comprises 14 residues. Germline V gene data show CDR1 as SGHTS and CDR2 as YDEGEE. CDR3 loop: CASSFGPGGNTQYF. CDR3 nucleotides: TGTGCCAGCAGCTTCGGCCCAGGGGGCAATACGCAGTATTTT.

Points on this clone: The sample contains more than one DNA sequence encoding this CDR3. The chain links TRBV9 to TRBJ2-7; a possible D gene is TRBD2 (6 bases). The CDR3 spans 14 residues. The V end lost 0 bases, the J end lost 2 bases, and 9 bases lay between the germline ends. Germline-derived CDR1 and CDR2 are SGDLS and YYNGEE. CDR3 sequence (DNA): TGTGCCAGCAGCGTAGGGGGAGGAACCTACGAGCAGTACTTC. This codes for CASSVGGGTYEQYF. The full variable domain, in which reference TRBV9 and TRBJ2-7 provide the parts outside the CDR3, is DSGVTQTPKHLITATGQRVTLRCSPRSGDLSVYWYQQSLDQGLQFLIQYYNGEERAKGNILERFSAQQFPDLHSELNLSSLELGDSALYFCASSVGGGTYEQYFGPGTRLTVT.

The rearrangement joins TRBV7-9 to TRBJ2-3, with D tentatively TRBD2 (6 bases). V was shortened by 6 bases and J by 2 bases, with 9 bases between the two germline ends. Germline loops: CDR1 SEHNR, CDR2 FQNEAQ (reference sequence). The CDR3 is 13 amino acids. For the CDR3, the DNA is TGTGCCAGCAGGGGGGACTTCACAGATACGCAGTATTTT. This translates into CASRGDFTDTQYF.

V and J are TRBV27 and TRBJ2-5, with D possibly being TRBD1 or TRBD2 (5 bases each). Germline V CDR1 and CDR2: MNHEY, SMNVEV (reference sequence). V lost 4 bases, J lost 0 bases, and 9 bases lay in between. The CDR3 consists of 14 residues. The CDR3 region has the DNA TGTGCCAGCAGTTGGACGGGACACCAAGAGACCCAGTACTTC. Protein: CASSWTGHQETQYF.

The chain has TRBV18 and TRBJ2-5; 9 bases map to TRBD1. Germline V gene sequence: CDR1 KGHSH, CDR2 LQKENI. The CDR3 loop spans 15 amino acids. V was clipped by 6 bases and J by 5 bases; unmatched bases: 10. The CDR3 here is CASSTAGTGMETQYF. For the CDR3, the DNA is TGTGCCAGCTCCACTGCCGGGACAGGGATGGAGACCCAGTACTTC. The complete variable domain, with remaining parts taken from reference TRBV18 and TRBJ2-5, reads NAGVMQNPRHLVRRRGQEARLRCSPMKGHSHVYWYRQLPEEGLKFMVYLQKENIIDESGMPKERFSAEFPKEGPSILRIQQVVRGDSAAYFCASSTAGTGMETQYFGPGTRLLVL.

The chain joins TRBV28 to TRBJ1-1, with 7 nucleotides matching TRBD1. Unmatched junction bases numbered 6, after V lost 4 bases and J lost 4 bases. Germline V gives CDR1 MDHEN, CDR2 SYDVKM. This CDR3 region has 14 residues. CDR3 residues: CASSWSQGGTEAFF. The CDR3 nucleotides read TGTGCCAGCAGTTGGTCGCAGGGGGGCACTGAAGCTTTCTTT.